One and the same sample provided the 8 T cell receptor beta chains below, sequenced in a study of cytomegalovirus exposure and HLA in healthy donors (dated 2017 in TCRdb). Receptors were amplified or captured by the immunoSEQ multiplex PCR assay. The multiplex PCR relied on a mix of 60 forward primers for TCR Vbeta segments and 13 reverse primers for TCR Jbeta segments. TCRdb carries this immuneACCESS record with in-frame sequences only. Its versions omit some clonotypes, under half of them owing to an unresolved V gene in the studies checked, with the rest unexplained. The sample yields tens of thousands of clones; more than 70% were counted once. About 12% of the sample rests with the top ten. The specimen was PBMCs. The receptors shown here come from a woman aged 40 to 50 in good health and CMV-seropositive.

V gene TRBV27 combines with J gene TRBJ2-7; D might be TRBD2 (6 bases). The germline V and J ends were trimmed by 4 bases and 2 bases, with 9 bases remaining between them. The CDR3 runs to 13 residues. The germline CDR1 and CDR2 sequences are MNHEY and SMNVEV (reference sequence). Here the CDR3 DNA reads TGTGCCAGCAGTTGGGGACTGACCTACGAGCAGTACTTC. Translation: CASSWGLTYEQYF.

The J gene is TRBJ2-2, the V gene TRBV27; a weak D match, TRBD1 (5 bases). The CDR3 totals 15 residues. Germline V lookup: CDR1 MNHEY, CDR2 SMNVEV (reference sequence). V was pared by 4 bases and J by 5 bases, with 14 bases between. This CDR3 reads CASSSAGQRTGELFF. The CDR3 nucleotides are TGTGCCAGCAGTTCGGCAGGGCAGAGGACCGGGGAGCTGTTTTTT.

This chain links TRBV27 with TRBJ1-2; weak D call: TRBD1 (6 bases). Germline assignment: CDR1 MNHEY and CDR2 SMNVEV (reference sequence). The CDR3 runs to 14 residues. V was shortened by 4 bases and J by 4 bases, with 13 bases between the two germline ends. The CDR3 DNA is TGTGCCAGCAGTTCGACAGGATGGGGCTATGGCTACACCTTC. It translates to CASSSTGWGYGYTF.

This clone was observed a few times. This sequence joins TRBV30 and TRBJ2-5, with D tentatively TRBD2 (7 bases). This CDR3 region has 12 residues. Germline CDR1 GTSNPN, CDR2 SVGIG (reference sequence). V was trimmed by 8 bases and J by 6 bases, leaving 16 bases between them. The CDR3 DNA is TGTGCCCGAGGAGGGGGGGCAAAGACCCAGTACTTC. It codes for CARGGGAKTQYF.

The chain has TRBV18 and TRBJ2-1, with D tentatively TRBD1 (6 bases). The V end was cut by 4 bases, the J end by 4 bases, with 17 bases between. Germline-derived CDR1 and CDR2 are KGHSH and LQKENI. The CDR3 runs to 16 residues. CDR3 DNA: TGTGCCAGCTCACGACGTAACCGGGACACATACAATGAGCAGTTCTTC. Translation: CASSRRNRDTYNEQFF.

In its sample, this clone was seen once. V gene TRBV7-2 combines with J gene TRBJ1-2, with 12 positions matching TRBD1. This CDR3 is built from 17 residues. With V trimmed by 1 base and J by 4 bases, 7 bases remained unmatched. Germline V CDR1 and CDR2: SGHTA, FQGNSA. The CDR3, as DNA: TGTGCCAGCAGCTTAGTTATGGGACAGGGGGCGGGCTATGGCTACACCTTC. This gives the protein CASSLVMGQGAGYGYTF.

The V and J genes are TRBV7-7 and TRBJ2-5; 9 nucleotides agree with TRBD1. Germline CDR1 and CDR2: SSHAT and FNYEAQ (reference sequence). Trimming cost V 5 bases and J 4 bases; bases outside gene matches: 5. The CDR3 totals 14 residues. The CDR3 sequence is CASSPGQGPETQYF. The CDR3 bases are TGTGCCAGCAGCCCGGGACAGGGCCCAGAGACCCAGTACTTC.

DNA for the CDR3: TGTGCCAGCAGCTTAACGGGCAGGGGGCACGAGACCCAGTACTTC. It translates to CASSLTGRGHETQYF. V and J are TRBV7-3 and TRBJ2-5; 8 bases match TRBD1. This CDR3 contains 15 residues. The V gene's germline CDR1 is SGHTA and CDR2 FQGTGA. With V trimmed by 0 bases and J by 5 bases, 5 bases remained unmatched.